Listed below are T cell receptor beta chains from one sample, sequenced in a study of shared T cell receptors in the human thymus. The method was immunoSEQ multiplex PCR; TCRdb's version includes in-frame clones alone and lacks a portion of them. In the table there are hundreds of thousands of clones, around 87% of which are singletons. The same specimen was also included in a second study, on human thymus T cells.

Sequencing input: thymocytes. These receptors were collected from a boy less than two years old with a congenital heart defect. Both conserved end residues are part of each CDR3. The D gene is left open where the match is weak.

cdr3_aa v_call d_call
CASSLWDPGQGANTEAFF TRBV5-8 TRBD1
CASSHWGLAGGECRDEQFF TRBV23-1 TRBD2
CASTSRGLAGGIQETQYF TRBV19 TRBD2
CASSQDRGTEAFF TRBV4-1 NA
CASSHGPSGREGPEEQYF TRBV5-4 TRBD2
CSVEGPTGTYEQYF TRBV29-1 TRBD1
CASSLRAGNYGYTF TRBV28 NA
CASSLDGQGNGYTF TRBV5-6 TRBD1
CASSSLPRDYHNEQFF TRBV7-8 TRBD2
CASSSRDRHSYEQYF TRBV13 NA
CSVNTGIGNTIYF TRBV29-1 NA
CASTDSGGGNQPQHF TRBV19 TRBD1
CASSLRAGGYNEQFF TRBV27 TRBD2
CASSPTGETGANVLTF TRBV13 NA
CASSTPGSEQYF TRBV19 NA
CASSQEGGYEQYF TRBV14 NA
CASGLGGDFGNQPQHF TRBV12-5 NA
CASPRGRHYEQYF TRBV10-1 NA
CASSDAGTGELFF TRBV2 NA
CASSIRGELFF TRBV19 NA
CASSHGIVNEQFF TRBV4-3 NA
CAWSLSTDTQYF TRBV30 NA
CASSQDAQGGTEAFF TRBV14 TRBD1
CASSQGEGLRNEQFF TRBV4-1 TRBD2
CASSRDLSGGSYEQYF TRBV18 TRBD2
CASSPPGLAGGQYNEQFF TRBV27 TRBD2
CASSPPSSGSPETQYF TRBV7-2 TRBD2
CASRENSRNYGYTF TRBV2 NA
CASSAGGLAGRYNEQFF TRBV10-2 TRBD2
CASSSRQGGYYGYTF TRBV11-3 TRBD1
CASSWTGGTAYEQYF TRBV27 TRBD1
CASSESAPYYGYTF TRBV10-1 NA
CASSSWSSGSSLLDEQYF TRBV27 TRBD2
CASADRVPNTEAFF TRBV12-5 NA
CASRCLAGLSYNEQFF TRBV10-1 TRBD2
CASSQEGGGGTDTQYF TRBV4-1 TRBD2
CASSYHLTSLFYEQYF TRBV28 NA
CAIAASGREEGEQYF TRBV25-1 TRBD2
CASSTKTGTQNIQYF TRBV27 NA
CASSLDIGPGDQETQYF TRBV11-3 NA
CASSAGVNTEAFF TRBV19 NA
CASSGGGPLKEKLFF TRBV25-1 NA
CASRREADYTEAFF TRBV6-6 NA
CASSYRDRSKETQYF TRBV6-5 NA
CASSFYFLRGWGNTEAFF TRBV5-8 NA
CASSLAPLHEQYF TRBV7-9 NA
CASSRGDRVTNEKLFF TRBV19 TRBD1
CASSCHRGPFQGYTF TRBV6-5 TRBD1
CASNPYRGNYGYTF TRBV28 TRBD1
CASSIDPGTGAYNEQFF TRBV19 TRBD1
CASYGGLAEETQYF TRBV10-2 NA
CASRPLAGSTDTQYF TRBV13 NA
CASSIGAGEQYF TRBV19 NA
CASNSSDYEQYF TRBV6-1 NA
CASSQELGRRFDEQYF TRBV4-1 NA
CASSVPKGASGGELFF TRBV9 NA
CASSVPPRLTGETQYF TRBV9 NA